This T cell receptor (beta chain) was sequenced in a study of PD-1 blockade in classical Hodgkin lymphoma. This clone has a single count. Its antigen is still unknown. Time point reported: cycle 4 day 1 (C4D1), after 6 weeks of nivolumab. With no exception, relapse followed autologous stem cell transplantation in all patients, and brentuximab vedotin exposure varied. Complete response, partial response or progressive disease was each patient's best response. Notes on the study in general: With CD4+ cells, TCR diversity rose significantly by C4D1, but not with CD8+ cells. The study found complete responders had baseline diversity similar to newly diagnosed patients.

Sequencing was performed with immunoSEQ multiplex PCR; in TCRdb, only in-frame clones are kept and a portion is missing. The sample holds some 27,000 clones, just under 80% seen once. The receptor's source is a human donor with classical Hodgkin lymphoma. Material: peripheral blood mononuclear cells (PBMCs), obtained before the fourth cycle of nivolumab.

The CDR3 sequence: CASSRTGGLYEQYF. CDR3 coding DNA: TGTGCCAGTAGTCGGACAGGGGGGCTCTACGAGCAGTACTTC. The V gene is TRBV19, the J gene TRBJ2-7; 10 bases fit TRBD1. This CDR3 is 14 amino acids long. V was clipped by 5 bases and J by 3 bases; unmatched bases: 4. In germline, CDR1 is LNHDA, CDR2 SQIVND (reference sequence).